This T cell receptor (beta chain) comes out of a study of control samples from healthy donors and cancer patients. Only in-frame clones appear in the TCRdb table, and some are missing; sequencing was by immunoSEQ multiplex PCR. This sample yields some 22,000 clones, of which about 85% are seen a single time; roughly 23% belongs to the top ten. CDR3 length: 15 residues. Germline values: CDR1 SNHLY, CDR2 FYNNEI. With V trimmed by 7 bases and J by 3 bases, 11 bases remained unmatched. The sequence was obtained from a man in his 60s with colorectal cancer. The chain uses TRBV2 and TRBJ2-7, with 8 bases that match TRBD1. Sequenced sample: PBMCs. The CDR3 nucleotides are TGTGCCAGCATCGAGGACAGGGAAATTAACTACGAGCAGTACGTC. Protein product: CASIEDREINYEQYV.